A selection of T cell receptor beta chains follows, all from one sample in a study of blood T cell repertoires in COVID-19. The assay was immunoSEQ multiplex PCR, and TCRdb's table has in-frame clones only and misses some. This table has around 120,000 clones, 88% appearing once. Specimen: peripheral blood. Source of these receptors: a woman between 45 and 65 years old with active or convalescent COVID-19. Each CDR3 is given with its conserved first and last residue. The order of the fields is J gene, clone size, D gene, V gene, CDR3 DNA, CDR3 protein. The D gene is left open where the match is weak. Size tells how often a clone was seen (once, few, many) or the class of an expanded clone, and some rows leave it out.

>TRBJ2-3|-|-|TRBV10-3
TGTGCCATCAAAAACGGGGGAGGCACAGATACGCAGTATTTT
CAIKNGGGTDTQYF
>TRBJ2-3|once|TRBD2|TRBV5-6
TGTGCCAGCAGCATTCTAGCGGGAGGCGCAGATACGCAGTATTTT
CASSILAGGADTQYF
>TRBJ1-3|-|-|TRBV7-2
TGTGCCAGCAGCTTAAGGAGGGGTGGAAACACCATATATTTT
CASSLRRGGNTIYF
>TRBJ2-4|-|TRBD1|TRBV5-1
TGCGCCAGCAGCTTGGGAGGGACAGGGGGCAAAAACATTCAGTACTTC
CASSLGGTGGKNIQYF
>TRBJ2-1|-|-|TRBV28
TGTGCCAGCAGTTTTCGGGGGTACAATGAGCAGTTCTTC
CASSFRGYNEQFF
>TRBJ1-2|-|-|TRBV11-2
TGTGCCAGCAGCTTTGAAGGGGGTGCGCGGAACTATGGCTACACCTTC
CASSFEGGARNYGYTF
>TRBJ2-3|-|-|TRBV5-1
TGCGCCAGCAGCTTGGCCGTCGCCTCCGAGGGCACAGATACGCAGTATTTT
CASSLAVASEGTDTQYF
>TRBJ2-7|-|TRBD2|TRBV6-4
TGTGCCAGCAGTGACAGCGGGAGGATAAATTGCGAGCAGTACTTC
CASSDSGRINCEQYF
>TRBJ2-5|-|TRBD1|TRBV7-9
TGTGCCAGCACAACAGGGGGCCATCAAGAGACCCAGTACTTC
CASTTGGHQETQYF
>TRBJ1-1|-|-|TRBV28
TGTGCCAGCAGCCCCTCGAACACTGAAGCTTTCTTT
CASSPSNTEAFF
>TRBJ2-1|-|TRBD2|TRBV7-3
TGTGCCAGCAGCTTAAGGGGGTTTTTCCCTAGCGGGCATTACAATGAGCAGTTCTTC
CASSLRGFFPSGHYNEQFF
>TRBJ2-2|-|-|TRBV19
TGTGCCAGTAGTATTTCCGTTTTACGCGGGGCGAACACCGGGGAGCTGTTTTTT
CASSISVLRGANTGELFF
>TRBJ2-2|-|-|TRBV27
TGTGCCAGCAGTTTATCCCTCCCCGGGGAGCTGTTTTTT
CASSLSLPGELFF
>TRBJ1-2|-|-|TRBV7-2
TGTGCCAGCAGCTTTCAGGGGAGCTATGGCTACACCTTC
CASSFQGSYGYTF
>TRBJ2-7|-|-|TRBV30
TGTGCCTGGAGTGGTGGGAGTTTGTACGAGCAGTACTTC
CAWSGGSLYEQYF
>TRBJ2-1|once|TRBD2|TRBV7-2
TGTGCCAGCAGCGAGGGACTAGCGGGATCTTTAAGCTCCTACAATGAGCAGTTCTTC
CASSEGLAGSLSSYNEQFF
>TRBJ1-6|-|TRBD1|TRBV7-9
TGTGCCAGCAGCTTAGGAGACAGGGAGAGTTCACCCCTCCACTTT
CASSLGDRESSPLHF
>TRBJ1-1|-|-|TRBV12-3/TRBV12-4
TGTGCCAGCAGGGAGGGGTTCGCTGAAGCTTTCTTT
CASREGFAEAFF
>TRBJ1-3|once|TRBD1|TRBV7-9
TGTGCCAGCAGCCCCGGGACAGGGGGAAACACCATATATTTT
CASSPGTGGNTIYF
>TRBJ2-3|-|TRBD2|TRBV18
TGTGCCAGCTCACTCGCTAGCGGGTCTAGCACAGATACGCAGTATTTT
CASSLASGSSTDTQYF
>TRBJ2-7|-|TRBD2|TRBV5-4
TGTGCCAGCAGCCTGCAGCGGGGCACCTACGAGCAGTACTTC
CASSLQRGTYEQYF
>TRBJ2-1|-|-|TRBV7-2
TGTGCCAGCAGGCGGCTTTACAATGAGCAGTTCTTC
CASRRLYNEQFF
>TRBJ1-3|-|-|TRBV7-9
TGTGCCAGCATTGCCCAGGGAAACACCATATATTTT
CASIAQGNTIYF
>TRBJ1-2|-|TRBD1|TRBV4-2
TGTGCCAGCAGCCGGCCTCGGGACAGTGGGGGCTATGGCTACACCTTC
CASSRPRDSGGYGYTF
>TRBJ2-1|once|-|TRBV7-9
TGTGCCAGCAGCCCCGCAGCGTTAGCGGATTTCGCCAATGAGCAGTTCTTC
CASSPAALADFANEQFF
>TRBJ2-7|-|-|TRBV7-9
TGTGCCAGCAGCTGGGAAGAGGCGGGGTGGTCCTACGAGCAGTACTTC
CASSWEEAGWSYEQYF
>TRBJ1-4|-|-|TRBV7-9
TGTGCCAGCAGCTTAGCCAGGCAGGAAAAACTGTTTTTT
CASSLARQEKLFF
>TRBJ1-5|-|-|TRBV28
TGTGCCAGCAGTTTTTTCTTAAGGGGGGGCGATCAGCCCCAGCATTTT
CASSFFLRGGDQPQHF
>TRBJ2-1|-|-|TRBV10-3
TGTGCCATCAGTGAGTCAGGGGGAGAAGAGCAGTTCTTC
CAISESGGEEQFF
>TRBJ1-4|-|TRBD1|TRBV30
TGTGCCTGGAGTGAGGGACAGCTTAATGAAAAACTGTTTTTT
CAWSEGQLNEKLFF
>TRBJ2-1|-|TRBD2|TRBV5-6
TGTGCCAGCAGCTTTCTAGCGGGAGCTGATGAGCAGTTCTTC
CASSFLAGADEQFF
>TRBJ1-3|-|TRBD1|TRBV14
TGTGCCAGCAGCCGAGGACAGGGTTCGATCTCTGGAAACACCATATATTTT
CASSRGQGSISGNTIYF
>TRBJ2-7|-|-|TRBV7-2
TGTGCCAGCAGCTTCCGGGAATTTTCCTACGAGCAGTACTTC
CASSFREFSYEQYF
>TRBJ2-7|-|TRBD1|TRBV7-2
TGTGCCAGCAGCTCCGGGACAGGGGGGCTAGCGGGCTTCTACGAGCAGTACTTC
CASSSGTGGLAGFYEQYF
>TRBJ2-6|-|-|TRBV5-1
TGCGCCAGCAGCTTGGTGGCAACCGGGGCCAACGTCCTGACTTTC
CASSLVATGANVLTF
>TRBJ2-7|-|TRBD1|TRBV19
TGTGCCAGTAAAGGACAGGAAAACGAGCAGTACTTC
CASKGQENEQYF
>TRBJ2-7|-|TRBD2|TRBV14
TGTGCCAGCAGCCAAGGAGGTTGGAGGGAGGGCGAGCAGTACTTC
CASSQGGWREGEQYF
>TRBJ2-5|-|TRBD1|TRBV6-2/TRBV6-3
TGTGCCAGCAGTCCCGGCCCACGGGGACAGGGGGCATCGGAGACCCAGTACTTC
CASSPGPRGQGASETQYF
>TRBJ2-2|-|-|TRBV4-1
TGCGCCAGCAGCCCACCCTTGAGCGCCGGGGAGCTGTTTTTT
CASSPPLSAGELFF
>TRBJ2-5|-|-|TRBV7-2
TGTGCCAGCAGCTTAGGGGGGCATCAAGAGACCCAGTACTTC
CASSLGGHQETQYF
>TRBJ1-4|-|-|TRBV11-3
TGTGCCAGCAGCTTGAATTTACGGGAGATTAATGAAAAACTGTTTTTT
CASSLNLREINEKLFF